Listed below are T cell receptor beta chains from one sample, sequenced in a study of blood T cell repertoires in COVID-19. TCRdb's table, derived via immunoSEQ multiplex PCR, lists solely in-frame clones and lacks some. The repertoire holds 150,000 to 200,000 clones, with about 85% as singletons. Sequencing was done on a sample of peripheral blood. Receptor source: a man aged 65 to 85 with active or convalescent COVID-19. CDR3s include the opening cysteine and the closing phenylalanine or tryptophan. Each record gives: D gene, V gene, J gene, clone size, CDR3 DNA, CDR3 protein. D genes are given only for firm matches. A row's size may be missing; if present it is once, few, many or a size class.

>NA|TRBV19|TRBJ2-2|NA
TGTGCCAGTAGTCAGACCGGGGAGCTGTTTTTT
CASSQTGELFF
>TRBD1|TRBV28|TRBJ2-7|NA
TGTGCCAGCAGGTACGGGGACAGCCGGAGCTCCTACGAGCAGTACTTC
CASRYGDSRSSYEQYF
>TRBD1|TRBV19|TRBJ1-2|NA
TGTGCCAGTAGAGGACAGGGGGCGCGTAGCTATGGCTACACCTTC
CASRGQGARSYGYTF
>NA|TRBV3-1/TRBV3-2|TRBJ2-7|NA
TGTGCCAGCAGCCAAGGAGGGTTCCAACCCACCTACGAGCAGTACTTC
CASSQGGFQPTYEQYF
>TRBD1|TRBV6-5|TRBJ2-7|NA
TGTGCCAGCAGAACACAGGGGGTGGAAGAGCAGTACTTC
CASRTQGVEEQYF
>NA|TRBV10-3|TRBJ1-6|NA
TGTGCCATCAGGGGACAAAGTAATTCACCCCTCCACTTT
CAIRGQSNSPLHF
>TRBD1|TRBV13|TRBJ1-5|NA
TGTGCCAGCAGCTTAGCGGGGACAGGGCAGCCCCAGCATTTT
CASSLAGTGQPQHF
>NA|TRBV27|TRBJ1-5|NA
TGTGCCAGCACCCTGCTGGCCGGGGGAAATCAGCCCCAGCATTTT
CASTLLAGGNQPQHF
>NA|TRBV6-5|TRBJ1-5|NA
TGTGCCAGCACCCCAGCGGTGGGACTCAATCAGCCCCAGCATTTT
CASTPAVGLNQPQHF
>NA|TRBV7-8|TRBJ2-5|NA
TGTGCCAGCAGCTTAATCTTGAGGTCAGGGCACGAGACCCAGTACTTC
CASSLILRSGHETQYF
>TRBD2|TRBV28|TRBJ2-3|NA
TGTGCCAGCACTAGCGGGGCCCATACGCAGTATTTT
CASTSGAHTQYF
>TRBD2|TRBV7-2|TRBJ2-3|once
TGTGCCAGCAGTCCCAGCGGGAGGGAAAATACGCAGTATTTT
CASSPSGRENTQYF
>NA|TRBV15|TRBJ1-3|few
TGTGCCACCAGCAGGTCCGCGGGTAATGGAAACACCATATATTTT
CATSRSAGNGNTIYF
>NA|TRBV7-2|TRBJ2-2|NA
TGTGCCAGCAGCTTAGGGGGACTCTACACCGGGGAGCTGTTTTTT
CASSLGGLYTGELFF
>NA|TRBV12-3/TRBV12-4|TRBJ1-4|once
TGTGCCAGCAGTTCCCAAGCTGAAAAACTGTTTTTT
CASSSQAEKLFF
>TRBD1|TRBV10-2|TRBJ1-6|NA
TGCGCCAGCAAAGACAGGGCGTATAATTCACCCCTCCACTTT
CASKDRAYNSPLHF
>NA|TRBV18|TRBJ2-5|NA
TGTGCCAGCTCACCAGGGGCGCAAGAGACCCAGTACTTC
CASSPGAQETQYF
>NA|TRBV6-6|TRBJ1-2|NA
NA
CASSSSTGALFYGYTF
>NA|TRBV21-1|TRBJ1-5|NA
TGTGCCAGCGTTACAGGGGGTTCGTGGGGCAATCAGCCCCAGCATTTT
CASVTGGSWGNQPQHF
>NA|TRBV3-1/TRBV3-2|TRBJ2-3|NA
TGTGCCAGCAGCCAAGGGCAGGGTGCAGGCGCAGATACGCAGTATTTT
CASSQGQGAGADTQYF
>NA|TRBV5-1|TRBJ2-7|NA
TGCGCCAGCAGCCGAGACGGGGTTCGCTCCTACGAGCAGTACTTC
CASSRDGVRSYEQYF
>NA|TRBV6-2/TRBV6-3|TRBJ2-1|NA
TGTGCCAGCAGTTACGATGTAGCGCGCCGTCATGAGCAGTTCTTC
CASSYDVARRHEQFF
>NA|TRBV5-5|TRBJ1-5|NA
TGTGCCAGCAGCGATCAACCAGGCAGCAATCAGCCCCAGCATTTT
CASSDQPGSNQPQHF
>TRBD1|TRBV7-9|TRBJ2-1|NA
TGTGCCAGCAGCTTTCCGACAGGGTCAAGCTCCTACAATGAGCAGTTCTTC
CASSFPTGSSSYNEQFF
>TRBD1|TRBV29-1|TRBJ1-2|NA
TGCAGCGTTGAGGGGGGACAGCAACTTCTTTATGGCTACATTCAGTTC
CSVEGGQQLLYGYIQF
>TRBD1|TRBV6-6|TRBJ1-5|NA
TGTGCCAGCAGTCAACAGGGGGCGAATCAGCCCCAGCATTTT
CASSQQGANQPQHF
>NA|TRBV7-6|TRBJ2-2|few
TGTGCCAGCAGCTTAACGCCCTCCGCAGAGGCGATGAACACCGGGGAGCTGTTTTTT
CASSLTPSAEAMNTGELFF
>TRBD1|TRBV14|TRBJ1-3|NA
TGTGCCAGCAAAAGACAGGGGACTGGAAACACCATATATTTT
CASKRQGTGNTIYF
>NA|TRBV6-5|TRBJ2-5|NA
TGTGCCAGCAGCTCAACGGTACAAGAGACCCAGTACTTC
CASSSTVQETQYF
>NA|TRBV28|TRBJ1-6|NA
TGTGCCAGCAGTTTGGACAACTATAATTCACCCCTCCACTTT
CASSLDNYNSPLHF
>TRBD1|TRBV3-1/TRBV3-2|TRBJ1-2|once
TGTGCCAGCAGCCATGACAGGGGGAATGGCTACACCTTC
CASSHDRGNGYTF
>NA|TRBV7-2|TRBJ2-4|once
TGTGCCAGCTCCGACAGGCCAACAAACATTCAGTACTTC
CASSDRPTNIQYF
>TRBD2|TRBV2|TRBJ2-5|NA
TGTGCCAGCACCCCTAGCGGGGGCTCGTACCAAGAGACTCAGTACTTC
CASTPSGGSYQETQYF
>NA|TRBV11-2|TRBJ2-3|NA
TGTGCCAGCACAGGGGGCACAGATACGCAGTATTTT
CASTGGTDTQYF
>NA|TRBV6-2/TRBV6-3|TRBJ1-4|once
TGTGCCAGCGGCCAGACATCAACTAATGAAAAACTGTTTTTT
CASGQTSTNEKLFF
>TRBD1|TRBV3-1/TRBV3-2|TRBJ2-3|NA
TGTGCCAGCAGCCAAGATTCGGACAGGGGAACAGATACGCAGTATTTT
CASSQDSDRGTDTQYF
>NA|TRBV27|TRBJ2-7|NA
TGTGCCAGCAGTACATCAGGGGACTACGAGCAGTACTTC
CASSTSGDYEQYF
>NA|TRBV5-4|TRBJ1-6|NA
TGTGCCAGCAGCCCACAGGGAGTACCTAATTCACCCCTCCACTTT
CASSPQGVPNSPLHF
>NA|TRBV29-1|TRBJ2-5|once
TGCAGCGTTGCCGGAGGGATACAAGAGACCCAGTACTTC
CSVAGGIQETQYF
>NA|TRBV6-2/TRBV6-3|TRBJ2-5|NA
TGTGCCAGCAGTTACTCGATTTTTAGGGGGTCGCACCAAGAGACCCAGTACTTC
CASSYSIFRGSHQETQYF
>NA|TRBV6-2/TRBV6-3|TRBJ1-2|NA
TGTGCCAGCAGTTACTTTCAGGGTAGCTATGGCTACACCTTC
CASSYFQGSYGYTF
>NA|TRBV6-2/TRBV6-3|TRBJ1-2|NA
TGTGCCAGCAGTTTTGGGCTCGGAGGCTACACCTTC
CASSFGLGGYTF
>NA|TRBV15|TRBJ2-7|NA
TGTGCCACCAGCAGAGTCGACACCTCCTACGAGCAGTACTTC
CATSRVDTSYEQYF
>NA|TRBV9|TRBJ1-3|NA
TGTGCCAGCAGCGCGACAGGTTACGACGGAAACACCATATATTTT
CASSATGYDGNTIYF
>TRBD1|TRBV19|TRBJ1-6|NA
TGTGCCAGTAGTATACCAACCATCGGGACAGGGGTACGCTCACCCCTCCACTTT
CASSIPTIGTGVRSPLHF
>TRBD2|TRBV9|TRBJ2-1|NA
TGTGCCAGCAGCCGGGGAGGGAGAGATGAGCAGTTCTTC
CASSRGGRDEQFF
>NA|TRBV27|TRBJ2-7|NA
TGTGCCAGCAGTTTATTGATCGGCTACGAGCAGTACTTC
CASSLLIGYEQYF
>NA|TRBV5-1|TRBJ2-5|NA
TGCGCCAGCAGCTTGGCACCCCCAGGGCAAGAGACCCAGTACTTC
CASSLAPPGQETQYF
>NA|TRBV12-3/TRBV12-4|TRBJ1-4|NA
TGTGCCAGCAGTTTTGATTCGGTCGGGCTGTTTTTT
CASSFDSVGLFF
>TRBD1|TRBV10-1|TRBJ1-5|NA
TGCGCCAGCAGTGTTACGAGGGACAGGGGCCGGAGGGGCAATCAGCCCCAGCATTTT
CASSVTRDRGRRGNQPQHF
>NA|TRBV10-3|TRBJ2-1|few
TGTGCCATCAGTCGGACAGACAATGAGCAGTTCTTC
CAISRTDNEQFF
>NA|TRBV5-1|TRBJ1-6|NA
TGCGCCAGCAGCCCGCGGGACGGACGCTCCTATAATTCACCCCTCCACTTT
CASSPRDGRSYNSPLHF
>NA|TRBV5-1|TRBJ1-5|NA
TGCGCCAGCAGCTTGGGCCAGAATCAGCCCCAGCATTTT
CASSLGQNQPQHF